One sample yielded the 29 T cell receptor beta chains listed below, sequenced in a study of cytomegalovirus exposure and HLA in healthy donors. PCR employed 60 Vbeta and 13 Jbeta primers. TCRdb's copy holds only in-frame clones and misses some; the assay was immunoSEQ multiplex PCR. Across 150,000 to 200,000 clones, the top ten clones capture roughly 0.74% of the sample. Sequencing input: PBMCs. The source of these receptors is a boy aged 5-17 years in good health and CMV-seronegative.

V gene TRBV11-2 combines with J gene TRBJ2-1, with 8 nucleotides matching TRBD1. The V gene's germline CDR1 is SGHAT and CDR2 FQNNGV. This CDR3 comprises 16 residues. Trimming took 5 bases from V and 9 from J; bases not matched to a gene: 15. CDR3 sequence: CASSRLGQVQGGEQFF. CDR3 nucleotides: TGTGCCAGCAGCCGCTTGGGACAGGTCCAGGGTGGTGAGCAGTTCTTC.

The rearrangement links TRBV7-8 to TRBJ2-7; the D gene is possibly TRBD1 (6 bases). V gave up 4 bases and J gave up 1 base, with 14 bases separating them. Per germline, CDR1 SGHVS and CDR2 FQNEAQ. This CDR3 has 15 residues. CDR3 sequence (DNA): TGTGCCAGCAGCTCGACCGGGACACAGTCCTACGAGCAGTACTTC. Amino acids: CASSSTGTQSYEQYF.

The gene calls are TRBV28 and TRBJ1-2, with D hard to call. Trimming shortened V by 7 bases and J by 5 bases, and 17 bases separated the two germline ends. This CDR3 region has 14 residues. Germline V CDR1 and CDR2: MDHEN, SYDVKM. CDR3 region: CASNAPGAGYGYTF. The CDR3, as DNA: TGTGCCAGCAATGCCCCGGGAGCGGGGTATGGCTACACCTTC.

The J gene is TRBJ1-1, the V gene TRBV11-2; D unclear. V was clipped by 0 bases and J by 4 bases, with 12 bases between them. This CDR3 has 15 residues. The germline V gene encodes CDR1 SGHAT and CDR2 FQNNGV. This CDR3 is CASSLEALAGTEAFF. DNA of the CDR3: TGTGCCAGCAGCTTAGAAGCGTTGGCGGGCACTGAAGCTTTCTTT.

The rearrangement links TRBV19 to TRBJ1-1, with TRBD1 as a possible D gene (5 bases). Trimming took off 5 bases at V and 5 bases at J, with 15 bases between the two ends. The germline V gene encodes CDR1 LNHDA and CDR2 SQIVND (reference sequence). The CDR3 spans 14 residues. This CDR3 is CASSPQGVRTEAFF. The CDR3 bases are TGTGCCAGTAGTCCCCAAGGGGTTCGGACTGAAGCTTTCTTT.

The chain has TRBV6-1 and TRBJ2-7; TRBD1 matches 8 bases. Germline V gives CDR1 MNHNS, CDR2 SASEGT. V lost 6 bases, J lost 2 bases, and 9 bases stayed unmatched. CDR3 length equals 15 residues. As DNA, the CDR3 is TGTGCCAGCAGCTCATCGGACAGGGCTACCTACGAGCAGTACTTC. Its translation: CASSSSDRATYEQYF.

This sequence joins TRBV15 and TRBJ2-1, with 9 positions matching TRBD1. This CDR3 spans 15 amino acids. Trimming took 4 bases from V and 8 from J; bases not matched to a gene: 9. The germline V gene encodes CDR1 LNHNV and CDR2 YYDKDF (reference sequence). This CDR3 is CATSTGGTGNYEQFF. Here the CDR3 DNA reads TGTGCCACCAGCACCGGGGGGACAGGGAATTATGAGCAGTTCTTC.

Remarks on this clone: The junction shows a germline mismatch at one end, possibly a read error. The rearrangement links TRBV7-9 to TRBJ2-2; perhaps TRBD1 as D (6 bases). The CDR3 consists of 15 residues. CDR1 SEHNR and CDR2 FQNEAQ come from the germline V gene (reference sequence). CDR3 in DNA: TGTGCCAGCAGTCTACAGGGAGAGAACACTGGGGAGCTGTTTTTT. It codes for CASSLQGENTGELFF.

The chain combines TRBV7-8 with TRBJ1-1; D possibly corresponds to TRBD1 (6 bases). The CDR3 covers 15 residues. V was trimmed by 5 bases and J by 2 bases, leaving 15 bases between them. CDR1 is SGHVS and CDR2 is FQNEAQ in the germline V gene. CDR3 region: CASSPASGANTEAFF. The CDR3, as DNA: TGTGCCAGCAGCCCCGCGTCAGGGGCAAACACTGAAGCTTTCTTT. Looking up the rest from reference TRBV7-8 and TRBJ1-1 gives the full variable domain: GAGVSQSPRYKVAKRGQDVALRCDPISGHVSLFWYQQALGQGPEFLTYFQNEAQLDKSGLPSDRFFAERPEGSVSTLKIQRTQQEDSAVYLCASSPASGANTEAFFGQGTRLTVV.

The chain links TRBV7-2 to TRBJ2-1, with 8 positions matching TRBD2. The CDR3 runs to 16 residues. V lost 2 bases to trimming and J lost 4 bases; unmatched junction nucleotides: 7. In germline, CDR1 is SGHTA, CDR2 FQGNSA. The CDR3 region is CASSLKYGGAYNEQFF. The DNA for the CDR3 is TGTGCCAGCAGCTTAAAATACGGGGGGGCTTACAATGAGCAGTTCTTC.

The chain carries TRBV9 and TRBJ2-6; 7 bases are shared with TRBD1. The V segment lost 4 bases and the J segment 2 bases; nucleotides outside the gene matches: 12. The CDR3 has 18 residues. Germline loops: CDR1 SGDLS, CDR2 YYNGEE. CDR3 region: CASSPRLGTVAGANVLTF. CDR3 nucleotides: TGTGCCAGCAGCCCTCGACTTGGGACAGTGGCTGGGGCCAACGTCCTGACTTTC.

The chain is built from TRBV5-4 and TRBJ1-2; D ambiguous. V lost 1 base, J lost 5 bases, and 9 bases lay in between. Germline V CDR1 and CDR2: SGHNT, YYREEE (reference sequence). The length of the CDR3 is 13 residues. CDR3 sequence (DNA): TGTGCCAGCAGCTTGAAGTACGGTTATGGCTACACCTTC. Amino acid sequence: CASSLKYGYGYTF.

The chain has TRBV9 and TRBJ1-1; the D is unclear. The ends were cut back, 4 bases at V and 0 bases at J, with 13 bases in the middle. The CDR3 is 15 residues long. CDR1 and CDR2 (germline): SGDLS, YYNGEE. CDR3 in DNA: TGTGCCAGCAGCCGCGGCAGTCAAGTGAACACTGAAGCTTTCTTT. Translated, it gives CASSRGSQVNTEAFF.

This rearrangement joins TRBV6-1 to TRBJ2-4; 8 bases map to TRBD2. The CDR3 length is 18 residues. J was trimmed by 1 base and V by 1 base; bases with no gene match: 9. Germline-derived CDR1 and CDR2 are MNHNS and SASEGT. This CDR3 reads CASSEGEGSGAAKNIQYF. The CDR3 DNA follows: TGTGCCAGCAGTGAAGGAGAGGGTAGCGGGGCGGCCAAAAACATTCAGTACTTC.

The V call is TRBV6-5, the J call TRBJ1-1; D ambiguous. From germline, CDR1 is MNHEY and CDR2 SVGAGI. This CDR3 has 13 amino acids. The V end lost 6 bases, the J end lost 4 bases, and 12 bases lay between the germline ends. The CDR3 DNA reads as TGTGCCAGCAGCCCTACCCCGAGCACTGAAGCTTTCTTT. Its protein is CASSPTPSTEAFF.

The chain carries TRBV4-1 and TRBJ2-7, with D tentatively TRBD1 (6 bases). This CDR3 is 15 amino acids long. V lost 0 bases, J lost 6 bases, and 15 bases lay in between. Germline values: CDR1 MGHRA, CDR2 YSYEKL. CDR3 amino acids: CASSQDQGQVGEQYF. In DNA, the CDR3 is TGCGCCAGCAGCCAAGATCAGGGACAAGTGGGCGAGCAGTACTTC.

The rearrangement links TRBV19 to TRBJ1-4; D perhaps matches TRBD1 (5 bases). The CDR3 covers 16 residues. Trimming took off 2 bases at V and 8 bases at J, with 18 bases between the two ends. Germline CDR1 reads LNHDA; CDR2 reads SQIVND (reference sequence). CDR3 residues: CASSINPPRDGEKLFF. CDR3 DNA: TGTGCCAGTAGTATAAATCCCCCCAGGGATGGGGAAAAACTGTTTTTT.

The chain carries TRBV7-9 and TRBJ2-7, with TRBD2 matching 9 bases. CDR3 length equals 17 residues. J was trimmed by 2 bases and V by 5 bases; bases with no gene match: 13. The germline V gene encodes CDR1 SEHNR and CDR2 FQNEAQ (reference sequence). The CDR3 DNA reads as TGTGCCAGCAGCCAAAAGATGGGCCAGCGGGGGGCCTACGAGCAGTACTTC. It encodes CASSQKMGQRGAYEQYF.

V usage is TRBV5-1 and J usage is TRBJ2-2, with D perhaps TRBD1 (6 bases). Trimming shortened V by 4 bases and J by 3 bases, and 13 bases separated the two germline ends. The CDR3 has 15 amino acids. Germline CDR1 and CDR2: SGHRS and YFSETQ. The CDR3 spells CASSPYRDHTGELFF. The DNA for the CDR3 is TGCGCCAGCAGCCCATACAGGGACCACACCGGGGAGCTGTTTTTT.

This chain uses TRBV5-1 with TRBJ2-5; 7 bases are a match to TRBD2. This CDR3 comprises 14 residues. The trim removed 0 bases at V and 4 bases at J, leaving 3 bases unmatched. The germline CDR1 and CDR2 sequences are SGHRS and YFSETQ. The CDR3 sequence is CASSLVGGVETQYF. The CDR3 DNA reads TGCGCCAGCAGCTTGGTGGGGGGGGTAGAGACCCAGTACTTC. The full variable domain, with the rest looked up from reference TRBV5-1 and TRBJ2-5, is KAGVTQTPRYLIKTRGQQVTLSCSPISGHRSVSWYQQTPGQGLQFLFEYFSETQRNKGNFPGRFSGRQFSNSRSEMNVSTLELGDSALYLCASSLVGGVETQYFGPGTRLLVL.

This sequence joins TRBV10-2 and TRBJ1-1; D may be TRBD1 (6 bases). Per germline, CDR1 WSHSY and CDR2 SAAADI. This CDR3 comprises 15 residues. Deletions cut 6 bases from V and 5 bases from J, with 19 bases between. This chain's CDR3 is CASSEATGIWTEAFF. As DNA, the CDR3 is TGCGCCAGCAGCGAGGCAACAGGGATATGGACTGAAGCTTTCTTT.

The chain has TRBV30 and TRBJ1-4; D unresolved. The CDR3 consists of 17 residues. Per germline, CDR1 GTSNPN and CDR2 SVGIG (reference sequence). V lost 5 bases and J lost 2, with 21 bases in between. The CDR3 DNA reads TGTGCCTGGTCCCGGGGAGGGATAATGGCTACTAATGAAAAACTGTTTTTT. Translation: CAWSRGGIMATNEKLFF.

The chain uses TRBV29-1 and TRBJ1-2; D might be TRBD1 (6 bases). The germline gives CDR1 SQVTM, CDR2 ANQGSEA. The CDR3 covers 14 residues. The ends were cut back, 6 bases at V and 4 bases at J, with 18 bases in the middle. This CDR3 reads CSVAKGGVGYGYTF. CDR3 nucleotides: TGCAGCGTAGCTAAAGGGGGGGTTGGCTATGGCTACACCTTC.

V usage is TRBV29-1 and J usage is TRBJ1-2; 8 bases map to TRBD1. CDR1 and CDR2 (germline): SQVTM, ANQGSEA. The J segment lost 8 bases and the V segment lost 5 bases, leaving 4 bases of the junction unmatched. The CDR3 spans 11 residues. The CDR3 reads CSVRTGQGYTF. The CDR3 region has the DNA TGCAGCGTTAGGACAGGGCAAGGCTACACCTTC.

The rearrangement uses TRBV6-5 and TRBJ1-1; D uncertain. The CDR3 sequence is 13 residues long. CDR1 and CDR2 (germline): MNHEY, SVGAGI. Between the trimmed V and J ends, which lost 7 bases and 1 base, there was a span of 10 bases. The CDR3 loop reads CASKYTWNTEAFF. DNA for the CDR3: TGTGCCAGCAAATACACGTGGAACACTGAAGCTTTCTTT.

The chain carries TRBV19 and TRBJ2-2, with TRBD2 as a possible D gene (6 bases). In germline, CDR1 is LNHDA, CDR2 SQIVND (reference sequence). V was clipped by 5 bases and J by 4 bases, with 20 bases between them. This CDR3 region has 17 residues. CDR3 loop: CASSFPEGRARTGELFF. In nucleotides, the CDR3 is TGTGCCAGTAGTTTCCCGGAGGGCAGGGCGCGCACCGGGGAGCTGTTTTTT.

The V and J genes are TRBV28 and TRBJ2-5; 7 bases are a match to TRBD2. The DNA end lines up better with TRBJ2-7; the J call may be wrong. The V gene's germline CDR1 is MDHEN and CDR2 SYDVKM. CDR3 length: 15 amino acids. The CDR3 protein is CASRGGDPRWYEQYF. As DNA, the CDR3 is TGTGCCAGCAGGGGAGGGGACCCTCGTTGGTACGAGCAGTACTTC.

The chain couples TRBV6-1 to TRBJ2-3; TRBD2 is a possible D gene (7 bases). The CDR3 totals 14 residues. The V and J ends lost 6 bases and 2 bases respectively, with 12 bases between them. Looked up from germline, CDR1 is MNHNS and CDR2 is SASEGT. Here the CDR3 DNA reads TGTGCCAGCAGCCTGGGGGGGCCCACAGATACGCAGTATTTT. Translation: CASSLGGPTDTQYF.

The chain combines TRBV5-1 with TRBJ2-7; 7 bases line up with TRBD2. The CDR3 extends over 14 amino acids. CDR1 is SGHRS and CDR2 is YFSETQ in the germline V gene. Trimming removed 2 bases from V and 5 bases from J; junction bases left unmatched: 7. In DNA, the CDR3 is TGCGCCAGCAGCTTTCGAGCGGGAAACGACGAGCAGTACTTC. Its protein product is CASSFRAGNDEQYF.